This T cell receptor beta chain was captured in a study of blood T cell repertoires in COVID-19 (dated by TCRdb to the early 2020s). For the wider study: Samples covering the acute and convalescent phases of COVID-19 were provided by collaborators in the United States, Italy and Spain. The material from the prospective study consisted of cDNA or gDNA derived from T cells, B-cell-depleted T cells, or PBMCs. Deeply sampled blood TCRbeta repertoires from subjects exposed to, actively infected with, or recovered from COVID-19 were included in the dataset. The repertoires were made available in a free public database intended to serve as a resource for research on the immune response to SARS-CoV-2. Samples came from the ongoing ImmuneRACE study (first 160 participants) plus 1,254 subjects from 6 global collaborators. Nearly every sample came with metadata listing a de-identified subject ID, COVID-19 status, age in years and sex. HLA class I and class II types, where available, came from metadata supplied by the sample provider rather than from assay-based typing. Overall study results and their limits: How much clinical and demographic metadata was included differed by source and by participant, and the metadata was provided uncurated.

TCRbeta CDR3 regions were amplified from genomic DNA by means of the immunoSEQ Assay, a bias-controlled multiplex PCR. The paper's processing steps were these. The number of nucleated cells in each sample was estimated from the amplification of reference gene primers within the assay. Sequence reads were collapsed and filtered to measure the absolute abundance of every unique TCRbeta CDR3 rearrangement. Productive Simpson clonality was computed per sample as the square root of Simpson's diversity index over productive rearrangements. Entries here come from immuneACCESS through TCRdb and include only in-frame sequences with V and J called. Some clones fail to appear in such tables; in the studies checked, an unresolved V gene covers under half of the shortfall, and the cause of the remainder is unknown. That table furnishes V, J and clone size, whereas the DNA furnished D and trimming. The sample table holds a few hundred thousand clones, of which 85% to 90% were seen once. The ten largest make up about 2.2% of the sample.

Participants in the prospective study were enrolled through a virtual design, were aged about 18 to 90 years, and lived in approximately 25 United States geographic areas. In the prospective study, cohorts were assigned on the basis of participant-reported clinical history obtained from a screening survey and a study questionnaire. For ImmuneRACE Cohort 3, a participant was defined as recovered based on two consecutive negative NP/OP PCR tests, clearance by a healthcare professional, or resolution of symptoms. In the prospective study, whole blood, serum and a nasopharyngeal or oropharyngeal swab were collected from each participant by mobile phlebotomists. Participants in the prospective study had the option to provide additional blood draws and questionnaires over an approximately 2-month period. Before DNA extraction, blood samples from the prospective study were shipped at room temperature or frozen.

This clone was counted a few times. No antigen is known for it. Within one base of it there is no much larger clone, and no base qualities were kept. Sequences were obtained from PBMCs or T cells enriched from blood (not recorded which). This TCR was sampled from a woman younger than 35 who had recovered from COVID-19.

The CDR3 region has the sequence CASGGQFRNQPQHF. The bases read TGTGCCAGCGGTGGACAGTTCCGCAATCAGCCCCAGCATTTT. Recombination joined TRBV2 with TRBJ1-5, and perhaps TRBD1 as D gene, on 6 matching bases. The junction carries 13 bases between V and J, which are trimmed by 8 bases and 2 bases respectively. CDR1 SNHLY and CDR2 FYNNEI are derived from the germline V gene. The CDR3, from cysteine to phenylalanine, totals 14 residues. Just CDR3 DNA is preserved here, 42 bases in frame from base 1. This CDR3, with the reference TRBV2 and TRBJ1-5 proteins standing in past its ends, gives the full variable domain EPEVTQTPSHQVTQMGQEVILRCVPISNHLYFYWYRQILGQKVEFLVSFYNNEISEKSEIFDDQFSVERPDGSNFTLKIRSTKLEDSAMYFCASGGQFRNQPQHFGDGTRLSIL.